A single sample gave rise to the 32 T cell receptor beta chains below, sequenced in a study of blood T cell repertoires in COVID-19. The assay was immunoSEQ multiplex PCR, and TCRdb's table has in-frame clones only and misses some. The sample yields about 150,000 clones, roughly 84% seen once. Material: peripheral blood. These receptors came from a woman aged 55 to 70 with COVID-19, enrolled during active disease.

The gene calls are TRBV9 and TRBJ2-5; D remains ambiguous. V lost 4 bases, J lost 4 bases, and 11 bases lay in between. The CDR3 runs to 13 residues. The germline CDR1 and CDR2 sequences are SGDLS and YYNGEE. This CDR3 reads CASSPGSVETQYF. CDR3 sequence (DNA): TGTGCCAGCAGCCCCGGGTCGGTAGAGACCCAGTACTTC.

The chain combines TRBV3-1 (or the pseudogene TRBV3-2) with TRBJ1-1; D is unclear. The V gene lost 1 base and the J gene lost 1 base, with 4 bases spanning the gap. Germline V gene lookup returns CDR1 LGHDT and CDR2 YNNKEL (reference sequence). The CDR3 length is 13 residues. The CDR3 DNA follows: TGTGCCAGCAGCCAAGTGGCGAACACTGAAGCTTTCTTT. This codes for CASSQVANTEAFF.

The chain joins TRBV24-1 to TRBJ1-5; possibly TRBD1 for D (6 bases). Trimming stripped 4 bases from V and 11 bases from J, with 17 bases between. CDR3 length: 14 amino acids. Germline V gene lookup returns CDR1 KGHDR and CDR2 SFDVKD. DNA for the CDR3: TGTGCCACCAGTGACACAGGGAACTTCAGGGCCCAGCATTTT. This codes for CATSDTGNFRAQHF.

This clone has just a few counts. V and J are TRBV5-1 and TRBJ1-4; D possibly corresponds to TRBD1 (6 bases). The germline CDR1 and CDR2 sequences are SGHRS and YFSETQ. V gave up 0 bases and J gave up 7 bases, with 16 bases separating them. This CDR3 contains 16 residues. CDR3 sequence reads: CASSLDVAGAVEKLFF. DNA of the CDR3: TGCGCCAGCAGCTTGGATGTGGCAGGGGCGGTTGAAAAACTGTTTTTT.

This clone has just a few counts. In DNA, the CDR3 is TGTGCCAGCAGCCAAGGGTTGACAGGAAACACTGAAGCTTTCTTT. This encodes CASSQGLTGNTEAFF. The gene calls are TRBV14 and TRBJ1-1; maybe TRBD1 (6 bases). This CDR3 comprises 15 residues. The germline V and J ends were trimmed by 1 base and 2 bases, with 11 bases remaining between them. Per germline, CDR1 SGHDN and CDR2 FVKESK.

Comment on this clone: Other nucleotide sequences in the sample specify the same CDR3. The chain joins TRBV7-9 to TRBJ2-7; D not resolved. Germline CDR1 is SEHNR and CDR2 is FQNEAQ (reference sequence). Trimming shortened V by 5 bases and J by 3 bases, and 5 bases separated the two germline ends. CDR3 length: 11 residues. The CDR3 sequence is CASSLSYEQYF. CDR3 in DNA: TGTGCCAGCAGCCTGAGCTACGAGCAGTACTTC.

V gene TRBV18 combines with J gene TRBJ1-2, with D hard to call. The CDR3 has 13 residues. In germline, CDR1 is KGHSH, CDR2 LQKENI. V lost 2 bases to trimming and J lost 3 bases, with 7 bases between them. The CDR3: CASSPGQDYGYTF. The CDR3 nucleotides are TGTGCCAGCTCACCAGGGCAGGACTATGGCTACACCTTC.

The chain joins TRBV3-1 (or the pseudogene TRBV3-2) to TRBJ1-6, with D possibly being TRBD1 (5 bases). CDR1 and CDR2 from the germline V gene are LGHDT and YNNKEL (reference sequence). Trimming took 4 bases from V and 6 from J, leaving 19 bases between them. CDR3 length: 17 amino acids. CDR3 protein: CASSPTDMIITNSPLHF. In DNA, the CDR3 is TGTGCCAGCAGCCCTACGGACATGATCATAACTAATTCACCCCTCCACTTT.

This clone showed up just once. CDR3 region: CASSHRTGTGDSPLHF. The DNA of the CDR3 is TGTGCCAGCAGCCACCGAACCGGGACAGGGGATTCACCCCTCCACTTT. This chain joins TRBV3-1 (or the pseudogene TRBV3-2) and TRBJ1-6; 10 nucleotides match TRBD1. There are 16 residues in the CDR3. V lost 3 bases to trimming and J lost 8 bases; unmatched junction nucleotides: 7. The V gene's germline CDR1 is LGHDT and CDR2 YNNKEL (reference sequence).

The rearrangement joins TRBV5-1 to TRBJ1-1; 8 nucleotides match TRBD1. The germline CDR1 and CDR2 sequences are SGHRS and YFSETQ. The CDR3 runs to 14 residues. J gave up 2 bases and V 8 bases, and 8 bases lay outside the gene matches. The CDR3 loop reads CASRRDRSNTEAFF. The DNA of the CDR3 is TGCGCCAGTCGAAGGGACAGGAGCAACACTGAAGCTTTCTTT.

This chain connects TRBV11-2 to TRBJ2-2; 14 positions agree with TRBD2. The germline gives CDR1 SGHAT, CDR2 FQNNGV. The junction had 7 bases not matched to a gene; V was cut back by 2 bases and J by 2 bases. The CDR3 loop spans 19 amino acids. The CDR3: CASSLTGTSGRRNTGELFF. As DNA, the CDR3 is TGTGCCAGCAGCTTAACTGGGACTAGCGGGAGACGAAACACCGGGGAGCTGTTTTTT.

The chain carries TRBV12-5 and TRBJ2-1; D ambiguous. The germline V gene has CDR1 LGHNT and CDR2 FRNRAP. V was cut by 3 bases and J by 8 bases, with 14 bases left in between. The CDR3 spans 14 residues. In nucleotides, the CDR3 is TGTGCTAGTGGTTTCCCGCCCCCCCGGGATGAGCAGTTCTTC. It codes for CASGFPPPRDEQFF.

This clone turned up a few times. The chain has TRBV6-5 and TRBJ1-5; tentatively, D is TRBD1 (5 bases). The germline V gene has CDR1 MNHEY and CDR2 SVGAGI. Trimming shortened V by 5 bases and J by 2 bases, and 10 bases separated the two germline ends. The CDR3 sequence is 14 residues long. This chain's CDR3 is CASSRGSGNQPQHF. In DNA form, the CDR3 reads TGTGCCAGCAGTCGGGGGTCGGGCAATCAGCCCCAGCATTTT.

V is TRBV5-1 and J is TRBJ2-1; TRBD2 aligns across 12 bases. V lost 2 bases to trimming and J lost 6 bases; unmatched junction nucleotides: 6. CDR3 length: 16 amino acids. Germline lookup yields CDR1 SGHRS and CDR2 YFSETQ. CDR3 DNA: TGCGCCAGCAGCTTAGGACTAGCGGGGCCCTTCAATGAGCAGTTCTTC. Translating gives CASSLGLAGPFNEQFF. The full variable domain, with the rest looked up from reference TRBV5-1 and TRBJ2-1, is KAGVTQTPRYLIKTRGQQVTLSCSPISGHRSVSWYQQTPGQGLQFLFEYFSETQRNKGNFPGRFSGRQFSNSRSEMNVSTLELGDSALYLCASSLGLAGPFNEQFFGPGTRLTVL.

The V gene is TRBV3-1 (or the pseudogene TRBV3-2), the J gene TRBJ1-1; weak D call: TRBD1 (6 bases). Looked up from germline, CDR1 is LGHDT and CDR2 is YNNKEL (reference sequence). The length of the CDR3 is 17 residues. Between the trimmed V and J ends, which lost 4 bases and 5 bases, there was a span of 23 bases. CDR3 nucleotide sequence: TGTGCCAGCAGCCCTCTGACCAGGGGCATCCGGAGGACTGAAGCTTTCTTT. Protein product: CASSPLTRGIRRTEAFF.

This chain connects TRBV19 to TRBJ2-7; 8 bases are shared with TRBD2. The germline V gene encodes CDR1 LNHDA and CDR2 SQIVND (reference sequence). Trimming at V came to 2 bases and at J to 6 bases, leaving 0 bases not matched to a gene. This CDR3 is built from 12 residues. The CDR3 loop reads CASSILAGEQYF. In DNA form, the CDR3 reads TGTGCCAGTAGTATACTAGCGGGCGAGCAGTACTTC.

This chain uses TRBV2 with TRBJ1-1, with no clear D. The germline V gene encodes CDR1 SNHLY and CDR2 FYNNEI. The CDR3 runs 13 residues. The V end lost 6 bases, the J end lost 3 bases, and 11 bases lay between the germline ends. In DNA form, the CDR3 reads TGTGCCAGCAGCTACAGCCTTTACACTGAAGCTTTCTTT. Translation gives CASSYSLYTEAFF.

This chain connects TRBV5-4 to TRBJ1-2; unclear D gene. The V and J ends lost 1 base and 5 bases respectively, with 12 bases between them. The germline V gene encodes CDR1 SGHNT and CDR2 YYREEE (reference sequence). This CDR3 has 14 amino acids. The CDR3 nucleotides are TGTGCCAGCAGCTTGAATTACGCAGAATATGGCTACACCTTC. The encoded protein is CASSLNYAEYGYTF.

This clone was recorded once. V is TRBV7-6 and J is TRBJ1-2; 7 nucleotides match TRBD1. The CDR3 sequence is 16 residues long. Germline assignment: CDR1 SGHVS and CDR2 FNYEAQ. With V trimmed by 5 bases and J by 3 bases, 12 bases remained unmatched. The CDR3 loop reads CASSPSSTGTDYGYTF. For the CDR3, the DNA is TGTGCCAGCAGCCCCAGTAGTACAGGGACAGACTATGGCTACACCTTC.

This chain connects TRBV25-1 to TRBJ1-2, with D possibly TRBD1 on 5 matching bases. The CDR3 loop spans 16 amino acids. The germline gives CDR1 MGHDK, CDR2 SYGVNS. The V end was cut by 0 bases, the J end by 2 bases, with 13 bases between. The CDR3 nucleotides read TGTGCCAGCAGTGAATACGGGGCAGCGGGAAACTATGGCTACACCTTC. It codes for CASSEYGAAGNYGYTF.

This chain links TRBV5-6 with TRBJ1-6; 10 positions agree with TRBD1. This CDR3 contains 16 residues. Germline V lookup: CDR1 SGHDT, CDR2 YYEEEE. The V segment lost 4 bases and the J segment 5 bases; nucleotides outside the gene matches: 6. Here the CDR3 reads CASSPAGQGHNSPLHF. As DNA, the CDR3 is TGTGCCAGCAGCCCGGCGGGACAGGGGCATAATTCACCCCTCCACTTT.

V and J are TRBV5-1 and TRBJ1-1, with D possibly matching TRBD1 (5 bases). Per germline, CDR1 SGHRS and CDR2 YFSETQ. Trimming removed 2 bases at V and 5 bases at J, with 7 bases between. The CDR3 loop spans 12 amino acids. The CDR3 spells CASSLPGTEAFF. In DNA form, the CDR3 reads TGCGCCAGCAGCTTACCAGGGACTGAAGCTTTCTTT.

CDR3 residues: CAIRPDAGDIQYF. The CDR3 DNA is TGTGCCATTCGGCCCGACGCCGGGGACATTCAGTACTTC. The rearrangement joins TRBV10-3 to TRBJ2-4, with D possibly TRBD2 on 5 matching bases. V was clipped by 9 bases and J by 8 bases, with 17 bases between them. The CDR3 runs to 13 residues. Germline V gene sequence: CDR1 ENHRY, CDR2 SYGVKD.

The CDR3 DNA sequence: TGCGCCAGCAGCTTTGACGGGACACTTAATCAGCCCCAGCATTTT. Its translation: CASSFDGTLNQPQHF. This chain links TRBV5-1 with TRBJ1-5; possible D gene TRBD1, 6 bases. The CDR3 runs 15 residues. Trimming removed 2 bases from V and 4 bases from J, with 13 bases in between. Germline lookup yields CDR1 SGHRS and CDR2 YFSETQ.

V is TRBV7-2 and J is TRBJ2-2; the match to TRBD2 covers 9 bases. Germline CDR1 is SGHTA and CDR2 is FQGNSA. V was clipped by 5 bases and J by 7 bases; unmatched bases: 8. The CDR3 is 15 residues long. CDR3 residues: CASSPAGGAVGELFF. In DNA form, the CDR3 reads TGTGCCAGCAGCCCAGCGGGAGGTGCGGTCGGGGAGCTGTTTTTT.

Regarding this clone: The same CDR3 can be traced to other DNA sequences in this sample. The chain carries TRBV27 and TRBJ1-1; D is unresolved. Germline CDR1 is MNHEY and CDR2 is SMNVEV (reference sequence). The CDR3 contains 11 residues. V was cut by 5 bases and J by 5 bases, with 6 bases left in between. The DNA for the CDR3 is TGTGCCAGCAGTCGAGGGACTGAAGCTTTCTTT. Translated: CASSRGTEAFF.

This chain uses TRBV18 with TRBJ1-3; D is possibly TRBD1 (6 bases). The CDR3 has 16 amino acids. V was cut by 1 base and J by 4 bases, with 14 bases left in between. Germline values: CDR1 KGHSH, CDR2 LQKENI. CDR3 DNA sequence: TGTGCCAGCTCACCACAGAGTCGGCAGGGGGGAAACACCATATATTTT. Its translation is CASSPQSRQGGNTIYF.

The rearrangement uses TRBV28 and TRBJ1-2; 9 nucleotides agree with TRBD1. The V gene end was trimmed by 1 base and the J gene end by 6 bases; junction bases not matched to a gene: 6. Looked up from germline, CDR1 is MDHEN and CDR2 is SYDVKM. The CDR3 is 15 amino acids. For the CDR3, the DNA is TGTGCCAGCAGTTTATCGGGACAGGGTAGTAATGGCTACACCTTC. It translates to CASSLSGQGSNGYTF.

CDR3: CASVASGSRTGELFF. In nucleotides, the CDR3 is TGCGCCAGCGTCGCTAGCGGGAGTCGGACCGGGGAGCTGTTTTTT. The chain links TRBV5-1 to TRBJ2-2; 10 positions match TRBD2. Per germline, CDR1 SGHRS and CDR2 YFSETQ. The CDR3 contains 15 residues. With 7 bases clipped from V and 5 bases from J, the junction kept 8 bases outside the gene matches.

The chain is built from TRBV5-1 and TRBJ2-1; 7 nucleotides align to TRBD1. The germline V gene has CDR1 SGHRS and CDR2 YFSETQ. CDR3 size: 14 residues. V shed 4 bases and J 5 bases; nucleotides not matched to a gene: 6. The CDR3 DNA sequence: TGCGCCAGCAGCCTCGGGACAGCCCACAATGAGCAGTTCTTC. This codes for CASSLGTAHNEQFF.

This clone occurred a few times. The J gene is TRBJ1-2, the V gene TRBV29-1; 8 bases are a match to TRBD1. Unmatched junction bases numbered 5, after V lost 5 bases and J lost 3 bases. Germline-derived CDR1 and CDR2 are SQVTM and ANQGSEA. The CDR3 consists of 13 residues. The CDR3 region is CSVSTGDHYGYTF. As DNA, the CDR3 is TGCAGCGTTTCGACAGGGGATCACTATGGCTACACCTTC.

The chain couples TRBV5-1 to TRBJ2-1; 11 bases line up with TRBD2. The CDR3 extends over 14 amino acids. The ends lost 2 bases at V and 9 bases at J; junction bases unmatched: 4. Looked up from germline, CDR1 is SGHRS and CDR2 is YFSETQ. As DNA, the CDR3 is TGCGCCAGCAGCTTAGTAGCGGGAGGGGGTGAGCAGTTCTTC. It yields the protein CASSLVAGGGEQFF.